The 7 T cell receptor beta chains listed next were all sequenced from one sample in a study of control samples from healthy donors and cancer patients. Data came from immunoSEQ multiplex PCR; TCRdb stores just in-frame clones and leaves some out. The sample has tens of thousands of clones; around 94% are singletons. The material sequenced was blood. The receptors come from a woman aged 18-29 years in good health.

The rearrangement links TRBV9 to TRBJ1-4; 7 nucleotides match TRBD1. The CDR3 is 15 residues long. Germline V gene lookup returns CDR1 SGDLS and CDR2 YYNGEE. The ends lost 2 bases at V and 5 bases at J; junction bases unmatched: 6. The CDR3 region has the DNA TGTGCCAGCAGCGTGGGGGACAGCCGCAATGAAAAACTGTTTTTT. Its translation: CASSVGDSRNEKLFF.

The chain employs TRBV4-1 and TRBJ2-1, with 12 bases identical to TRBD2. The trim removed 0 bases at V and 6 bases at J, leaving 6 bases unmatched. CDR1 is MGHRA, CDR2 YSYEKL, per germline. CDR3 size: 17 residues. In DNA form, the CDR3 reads TGCGCCAGCAGCCAAGACCAGCTAGCGGGAGGGCCCAATGAGCAGTTCTTC. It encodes CASSQDQLAGGPNEQFF.

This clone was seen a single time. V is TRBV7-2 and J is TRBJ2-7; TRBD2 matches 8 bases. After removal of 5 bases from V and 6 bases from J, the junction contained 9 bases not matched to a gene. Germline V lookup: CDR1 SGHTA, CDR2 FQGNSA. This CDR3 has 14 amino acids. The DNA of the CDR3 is TGTGCCAGCAGCCTAGGACTGGGACTAGGCGAGCAGTACTTC. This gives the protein CASSLGLGLGEQYF.

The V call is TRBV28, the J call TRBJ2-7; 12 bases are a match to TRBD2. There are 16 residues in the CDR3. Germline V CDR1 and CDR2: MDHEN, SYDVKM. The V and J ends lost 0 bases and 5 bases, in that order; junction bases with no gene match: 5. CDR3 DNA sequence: TGTGCCAGCAGTTTATGGTCTAGCGGGAGGGCCCACGAGCAGTACTTC. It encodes CASSLWSSGRAHEQYF. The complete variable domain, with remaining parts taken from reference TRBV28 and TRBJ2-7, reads DVKVTQSSRYLVKRTGEKVFLECVQDMDHENMFWYRQDPGLGLRLIYFSYDVKMKEKGDIPEGYSVSREKKERFSLILESASTNQTSMYLCASSLWSSGRAHEQYFGPGTRLTVT.

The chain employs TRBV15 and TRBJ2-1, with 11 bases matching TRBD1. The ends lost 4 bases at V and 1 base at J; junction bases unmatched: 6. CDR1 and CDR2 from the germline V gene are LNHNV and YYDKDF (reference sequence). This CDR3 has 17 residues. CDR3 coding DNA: TGTGCCACCAGCAATCCGGGACAGGGGGTTTCCTACAATGAGCAGTTCTTC. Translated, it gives CATSNPGQGVSYNEQFF.

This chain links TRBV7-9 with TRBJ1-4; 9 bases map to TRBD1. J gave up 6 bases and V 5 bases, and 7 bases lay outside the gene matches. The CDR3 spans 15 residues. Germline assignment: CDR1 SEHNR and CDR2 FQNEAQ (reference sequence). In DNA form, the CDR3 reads TGTGCCAGCAGCCCCGACGGGACAGGGCATGAAAAACTGTTTTTT. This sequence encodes CASSPDGTGHEKLFF.

The CDR3 DNA follows: TGTGCCAGCAGTTTTCGGGAATCCTACGAGCAGTACTTC. Translated: CASSFRESYEQYF. The chain combines TRBV27 with TRBJ2-7; D is possibly TRBD2 (5 bases). This CDR3 is 13 amino acids long. From germline, CDR1 is MNHEY and CDR2 SMNVEV (reference sequence). Trimming stripped 3 bases from V and 1 base from J, with 7 bases between.